The 20 T cell receptor beta chains below come from one sample, sequenced in a study of blood T cell repertoires in COVID-19. Profiled with immunoSEQ multiplex PCR; TCRdb holds only in-frame clones, not every one. The repertoire has about 250,000 clones, over 75% of them found once; the top ten carry about 1.6%. Material for sequencing was PBMCs or T cells enriched from blood (not recorded which). Source of these receptors: a man aged 40-49 years who had recovered from COVID-19.

V usage is TRBV11-3 and J usage is TRBJ2-3; 12 bases agree with TRBD2. Germline CDR1 is SGHNT and CDR2 is YENEEA. The CDR3 is 16 residues long. J gave up 5 bases and V 5 bases, and 8 bases lay outside the gene matches. The CDR3: CASSLSSGGAKDTQYF. CDR3 DNA: TGTGCCAGCAGCCTTTCTAGCGGGGGGGCCAAAGATACGCAGTATTTT.

The gene calls are TRBV10-3 and TRBJ2-3; 7 positions match TRBD1. The germline V gene has CDR1 ENHRY and CDR2 SYGVKD. Losses at the gene ends were 6 bases for V and 5 bases for J; bases not matched to a gene: 5. CDR3 length: 13 amino acids. The CDR3: CAIRKGQEDTQYF. CDR3 in DNA: TGTGCCATCAGAAAAGGACAGGAAGATACGCAGTATTTT.

The chain employs TRBV5-5 and TRBJ1-3; TRBD1 might be the D (5 bases). The CDR3 extends over 15 amino acids. The V and J ends lost 4 bases and 4 bases respectively, with 15 bases between them. Germline CDR1 is SGHKS and CDR2 is YYEKEE (reference sequence). The CDR3 nucleotides read TGTGCCAGCAGCCCCCGGGGGGGGGACGGAAACACCATATATTTT. Protein product: CASSPRGGDGNTIYF.

The chain uses TRBV5-1 and TRBJ1-1; tentative D call: TRBD1 (5 bases). Germline-derived CDR1 and CDR2 are SGHRS and YFSETQ. The CDR3 runs 14 residues. Trimming left V 0 bases short and J 1 base short, with 7 bases between. The CDR3 spells CASSLDRGNTEAFF. The CDR3, as DNA: TGCGCCAGCAGCTTGGATAGGGGGAACACTGAAGCTTTCTTT.

The chain has TRBV7-9 and TRBJ1-1; D may be TRBD1 (5 bases). The CDR3 length is 13 residues. The V gene lost 1 base and the J gene lost 6 bases, with 9 bases spanning the gap. CDR1 and CDR2 (germline): SEHNR, FQNEAQ (reference sequence). In DNA, the CDR3 is TGTGCCAGCAGCTTAGAAGGGGAAGCTGAAGCTTTCTTT. Protein product: CASSLEGEAEAFF. The whole variable domain, filled in from reference TRBV7-9 and TRBJ1-1, reads DTGVSQNPRHKITKRGQNVTFRCDPISEHNRLYWYRQTLGQGPEFLTYFQNEAQLEKSRLLSDRFSAERPKGSFSTLEIQRTEQGDSAMYLCASSLEGEAEAFFGQGTRLTVV.

This clone showed up just once. The V call is TRBV19, the J call TRBJ1-6; D perhaps matches TRBD1 (6 bases). Germline lookup yields CDR1 LNHDA and CDR2 SQIVND (reference sequence). The CDR3 spans 14 residues. The germline V and J ends were trimmed by 3 bases and 10 bases, with 13 bases remaining between them. The CDR3 reads CASSIHREQSPLHF. CDR3 nucleotides: TGTGCCAGTAGTATCCACAGGGAGCAATCACCCCTCCACTTT. Based on the CDR3 plus reference TRBV19 and TRBJ1-6, the full variable domain is DGGITQSPKYLFRKEGQNVTLSCEQNLNHDAMYWYRQDPGQGLRLIYYSQIVNDFQKGDIAEGYSVSREKKESFPLTVTSAQKNPTAFYLCASSIHREQSPLHFGNGTRLTVT.

This clone was counted between two and nine times. The chain links TRBV27 to TRBJ1-4; D not certain. Trimming took off 2 bases at V and 5 bases at J, with 6 bases between the two ends. The germline V gene encodes CDR1 MNHEY and CDR2 SMNVEV (reference sequence). There are 13 residues in the CDR3. The CDR3 here is CASSLVYNEKLFF. The CDR3 DNA sequence: TGTGCCAGCAGTTTAGTCTACAATGAAAAACTGTTTTTT.

Only one count was recorded for this clone. DNA for the CDR3: TGTGCCAGCAGCATCGGACAGGGGGACACCGGGGAGCTGTTTTTT. This translates into CASSIGQGDTGELFF. The gene calls are TRBV5-4 and TRBJ2-2, with 10 bases fitting TRBD1. Trimming cost V 4 bases and J 3 bases; bases outside gene matches: 3. The length of the CDR3 is 15 residues. Germline V gives CDR1 SGHNT, CDR2 YYREEE (reference sequence).

The chain couples TRBV4-2 to TRBJ2-5; TRBD2 matches at 8 bases. CDR1 is LGHNA, CDR2 YNFKEQ, per germline. J gave up 5 bases and V 4 bases, and 15 bases lay outside the gene matches. The CDR3 is made up of 17 amino acids. The CDR3 sequence is CASSLIQERELGETQYF. Written as DNA, the CDR3 is TGTGCCAGCAGCCTAATTCAGGAGCGGGAGTTGGGGGAGACCCAGTACTTC.

As concerns this clone: The junction and the germline gene differ at one end; a read error may be behind it. The chain is built from TRBV20-1 and TRBJ2-1; possibly TRBD1 for D (5 bases). This CDR3 comprises 11 residues. Germline CDR1 is DFQATT and CDR2 is SNEGSKA (reference sequence). CDR3 sequence: CSARVDKEQFF. As DNA, the CDR3 is TGCAGTGCACGGGTGGACAAGGAGCAGTTCTTC.

In this sample, this clone turned up a few times. This chain links TRBV3-1 (or the pseudogene TRBV3-2) with TRBJ1-2; 7 bases match TRBD1. The CDR3 runs 14 residues. The V gene end was trimmed by 0 bases and the J gene end by 7 bases; junction bases not matched to a gene: 5. Germline V gene data show CDR1 as LGHDT and CDR2 as YNNKEL (reference sequence). The CDR3 nucleotides are TGTGCCAGCAGCCAAGATGACAGGGAGGTTGGCTACACCTTC. Protein sequence: CASSQDDREVGYTF.

The chain joins TRBV24-1 to TRBJ2-3, with a possible D match to TRBD1 (5 bases). The CDR3 loop spans 15 amino acids. V was cut by 3 bases and J by 0 bases, with 9 bases left in between. Germline assignment: CDR1 KGHDR and CDR2 SFDVKD. The CDR3 reads CATSDIQDSTDTQYF. For the CDR3, the DNA is TGTGCCACCAGTGATATACAGGACAGCACAGATACGCAGTATTTT.

The genes are TRBV19 and TRBJ1-2, with 7 bases identical to TRBD1. Germline V gives CDR1 LNHDA, CDR2 SQIVND (reference sequence). V shed 4 bases, J shed 0 bases, and the junction held 11 bases outside the gene matches. The CDR3 totals 17 residues. The CDR3 nucleotides read TGTGCCAGTAGTACCTCAAGCTGGGACAGAACTAACTATGGCTACACCTTC. Its protein product is CASSTSSWDRTNYGYTF.

The rearrangement links TRBV2 to TRBJ1-3; D not resolved. Trimming cost V 4 bases and J 0 bases, with 7 bases left between them. CDR3 length equals 14 residues. CDR1 is SNHLY and CDR2 is FYNNEI in the germline V gene. CDR3 DNA: TGTGCCAGCAGTGCACTGATCTCTGGAAACACCATATATTTT. It is translated as CASSALISGNTIYF.

The chain carries TRBV3-1 (or the pseudogene TRBV3-2) and TRBJ2-7; 7 positions agree with TRBD2. The CDR3 totals 17 residues. V shed 6 bases, J shed 6 bases, and the junction held 20 bases outside the gene matches. Germline CDR1 and CDR2: LGHDT and YNNKEL (reference sequence). CDR3 bases: TGTGCCAGCAGTCCGCTTCCTAAGCGGGGATGGGGTGTCGAGCAGTACTTC. It encodes CASSPLPKRGWGVEQYF.

This chain joins TRBV19 and TRBJ2-1; 8 bases fit TRBD1. This CDR3 is built from 15 residues. CDR1 is LNHDA, CDR2 SQIVND, per germline (reference sequence). V gave up 7 bases and J gave up 6 bases; unmatched junction bases: 11. CDR3 DNA: TGTGCCAGTAACCCAGGCCCCGGGACAGGCAATGAGCAGTTCTTC. Encoded protein: CASNPGPGTGNEQFF. The complete variable domain, with remaining parts taken from reference TRBV19 and TRBJ2-1, reads DGGITQSPKYLFRKEGQNVTLSCEQNLNHDAMYWYRQDPGQGLRLIYYSQIVNDFQKGDIAEGYSVSREKKESFPLTVTSAQKNPTAFYLCASNPGPGTGNEQFFGPGTRLTVL.

The rearrangement links TRBV3-1 (or the pseudogene TRBV3-2) to TRBJ1-3; D is unclear. The germline V gene has CDR1 LGHDT and CDR2 YNNKEL (reference sequence). The V end was cut by 0 bases, the J end by 0 bases, with 3 bases between. The CDR3 sequence is 14 residues long. The CDR3 is CASSQDSSGNTIYF. CDR3 DNA sequence: TGTGCCAGCAGCCAAGACAGCTCTGGAAACACCATATATTTT.

V is TRBV5-1 and J is TRBJ2-2; TRBD2 is a possible D gene (7 bases). CDR1 and CDR2 from the germline V gene are SGHRS and YFSETQ. This CDR3 is 15 amino acids long. The germline V and J ends were trimmed by 4 bases and 3 bases, with 13 bases remaining between them. In DNA, the CDR3 is TGCGCCAGCAGCATGCAAGGGGGGGACACCGGGGAGCTGTTTTTT. Protein: CASSMQGGDTGELFF.

The sample holds a few counts of this clone. The chain recombines TRBV5-1 with TRBJ1-3; TRBD1 matches 9 bases. There are 15 residues in the CDR3. Germline V gene data show CDR1 as SGHRS and CDR2 as YFSETQ. V shed 0 bases and J 3 bases; nucleotides not matched to a gene: 1. CDR3 amino acids: CASSLGQGDGNTIYF. In nucleotides, the CDR3 is TGCGCCAGCAGCTTGGGACAGGGGGATGGAAACACCATATATTTT.

This clone was detected ten times or more. This chain uses TRBV5-1 with TRBJ1-1; 7 positions match TRBD1. V lost 2 bases to trimming and J lost 1 base; unmatched junction nucleotides: 5. CDR1 and CDR2 from the germline V gene are SGHRS and YFSETQ. CDR3 size: 15 residues. The CDR3 spells CASSLEGQKNTEAFF. The CDR3 DNA sequence: TGCGCCAGCAGCTTAGAGGGACAGAAGAACACTGAAGCTTTCTTT.